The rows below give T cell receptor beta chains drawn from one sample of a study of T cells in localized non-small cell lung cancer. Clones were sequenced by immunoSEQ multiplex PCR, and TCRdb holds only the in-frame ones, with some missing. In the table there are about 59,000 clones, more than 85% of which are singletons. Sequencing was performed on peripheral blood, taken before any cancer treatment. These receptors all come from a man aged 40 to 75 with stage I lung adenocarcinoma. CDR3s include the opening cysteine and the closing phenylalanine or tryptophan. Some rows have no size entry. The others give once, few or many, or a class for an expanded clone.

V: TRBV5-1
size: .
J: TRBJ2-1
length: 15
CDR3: CASSLESGKVNEQFF

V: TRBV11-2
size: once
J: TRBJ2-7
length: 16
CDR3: CASSLVAGERAYEQYF

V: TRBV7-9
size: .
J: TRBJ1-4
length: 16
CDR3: CASSFLSTRVGEKLFF

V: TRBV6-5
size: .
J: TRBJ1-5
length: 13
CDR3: CASKRDSNQPQHF

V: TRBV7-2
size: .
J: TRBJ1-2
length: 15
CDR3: CASSLAGRADYGYTF

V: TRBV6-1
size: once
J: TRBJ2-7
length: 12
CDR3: CASRFGLHEQYF

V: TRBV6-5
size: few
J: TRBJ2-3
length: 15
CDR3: CASSSRGSSTDTQYF

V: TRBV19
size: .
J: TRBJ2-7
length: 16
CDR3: CASSVASGTGDYEQYF

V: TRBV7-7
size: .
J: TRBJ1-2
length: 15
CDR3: CASSLRKGFNYGYTF

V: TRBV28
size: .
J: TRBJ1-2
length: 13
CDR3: CASSRGSGVGYTF

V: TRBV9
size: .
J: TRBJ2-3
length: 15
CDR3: CASSGTPDSTDTQYF

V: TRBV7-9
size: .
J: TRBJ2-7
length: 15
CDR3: CASSYPGQGKHEQYF

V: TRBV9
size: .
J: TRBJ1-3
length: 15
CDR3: CASSVDGQTGNTIYF

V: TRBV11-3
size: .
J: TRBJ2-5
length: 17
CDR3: CASSPRTSGRVQETQYF

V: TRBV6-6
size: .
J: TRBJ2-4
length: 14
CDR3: CASSYTSGDNIQYF

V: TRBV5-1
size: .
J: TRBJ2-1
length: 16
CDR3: CASSLKVVAGNNEQFF

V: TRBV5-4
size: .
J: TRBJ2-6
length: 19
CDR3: CASSPLDAGANSGANVLTF

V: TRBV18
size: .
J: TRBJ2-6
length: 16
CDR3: CASSPPSGGGANVLTF

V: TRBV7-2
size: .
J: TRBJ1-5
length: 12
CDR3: CASSLDFEPQHF

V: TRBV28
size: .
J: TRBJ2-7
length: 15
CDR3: CASRSRDRAYYEQYF

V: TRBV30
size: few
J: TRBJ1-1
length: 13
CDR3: CAWSRGGLTEAFF

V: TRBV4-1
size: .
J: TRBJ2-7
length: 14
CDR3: CASSQPAGAYEQYF

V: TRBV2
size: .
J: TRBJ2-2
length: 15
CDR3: CASSAQGLNTGELFF

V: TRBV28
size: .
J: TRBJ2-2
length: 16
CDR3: CASSLFGTSGTGELFF

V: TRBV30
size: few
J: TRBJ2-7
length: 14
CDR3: CAWSVGQGVKEQYF

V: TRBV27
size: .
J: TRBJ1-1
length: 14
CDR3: CASSLGTGNTEAFF

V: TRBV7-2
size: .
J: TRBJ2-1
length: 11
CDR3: CASSLNSEQFF

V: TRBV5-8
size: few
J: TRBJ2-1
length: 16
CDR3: CASSLETSGIYNEQFF

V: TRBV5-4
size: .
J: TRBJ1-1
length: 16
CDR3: CASSARLPESGTEAFF

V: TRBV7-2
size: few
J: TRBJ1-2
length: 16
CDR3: CASSLVRAGQGSGYTF

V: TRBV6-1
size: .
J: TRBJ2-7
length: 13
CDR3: CASSETESYEQYF

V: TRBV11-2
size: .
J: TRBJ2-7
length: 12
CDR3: CASSLSGSEQYF

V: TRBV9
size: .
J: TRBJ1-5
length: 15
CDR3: CASSVVGTGGRPQHF

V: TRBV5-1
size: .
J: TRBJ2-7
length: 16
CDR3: CASRGGRATGADEQYF

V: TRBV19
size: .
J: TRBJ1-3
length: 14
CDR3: CASKDRFSGNTIYF

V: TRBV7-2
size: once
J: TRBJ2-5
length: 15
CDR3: CASSFNGIKTETQYF

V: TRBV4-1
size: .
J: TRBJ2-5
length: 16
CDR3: CASSQSSGPPQETQYF

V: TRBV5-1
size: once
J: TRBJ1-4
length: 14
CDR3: CASSFRQGNEKLFF

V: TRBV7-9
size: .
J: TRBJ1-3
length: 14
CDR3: CASSLARWGNTIYF

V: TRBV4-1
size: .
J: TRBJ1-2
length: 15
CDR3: CASSQGQGVRGGYTF

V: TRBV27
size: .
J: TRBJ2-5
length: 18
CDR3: CASSSPGTSGSRMETQYF

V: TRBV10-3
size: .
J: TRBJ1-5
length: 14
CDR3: CASNREEGGQPQHF

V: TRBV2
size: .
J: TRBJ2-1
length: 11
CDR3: CASSVDPRRFF

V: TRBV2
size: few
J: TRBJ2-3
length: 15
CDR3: CASSETGGGSDTQYF

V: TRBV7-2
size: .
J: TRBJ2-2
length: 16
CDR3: CASSQSSTGNTGELFF

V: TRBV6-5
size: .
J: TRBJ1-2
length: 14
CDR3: CASSYSTTDYGYTF

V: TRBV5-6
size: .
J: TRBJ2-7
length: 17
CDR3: CASSLATSGRYQGEQYF

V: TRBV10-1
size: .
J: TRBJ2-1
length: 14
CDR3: CASSERRCYNEQFF

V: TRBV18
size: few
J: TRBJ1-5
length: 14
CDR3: CASSPGTGNQPQHF